The next 20 T cell receptor beta chains were all read from a single sample in a study of regulatory T cells in long-lasting Graves disease (dated by TCRdb to the early 2020s). Library preparation employed multiplex PCR. The sequencer was an Illumina HiSeq 4000. CDR3 regions were amplified by Arm-PCR with iRepertoire HTBI primers to construct TCR beta libraries. Through fastp at Q25 and MiXCR, TCRdb rebuilt clones from the public reads, retaining in-frame beta chains. When rows share a CDR3 protein, they turn into one entry using the most common DNA and genes. Within this sample are around 400,000 distinct CDR3 sequences, with around 20% of them counted one time only. The ten biggest clones cover around an eighth of the sample. In light of the paper, this sample's time point label describes: persistent/refractory GD, antithyroid drugs over 5 years with positive TRAb. For both TCR sequencing and RNA sequencing, RNA was extracted from PBMCs using TRIzol.

This specimen was peripheral blood mononuclear cells (PBMCs), taken when the disease was refractory, from a patient treated with antithyroid drugs. The source is a female donor with Graves disease.

The chain is built from TRBV29-1 and TRBJ1-4; weak D call: TRBD1 (6 bases). The CDR3 has 14 residues. Germline loops: CDR1 SQVTM, CDR2 ANQGSEA. V shed 6 bases and J shed 2 bases, with 13 bases lying between them. The CDR3 bases are TGCAGCGTGGGAACAGGGCCCACTAATGAAAAACTGTTTTTT. Translated, it gives CSVGTGPTNEKLFF. The whole variable domain, filled in from reference TRBV29-1 and TRBJ1-4, reads SAVISQKPSRDICQRGTSLTIQCQVDSQVTMMFWYRQQPGQSLTLIATANQGSEATYESGFVIDKFPISRPNLTFSTLTVSNMSPEDSSIYLCSVGTGPTNEKLFFGSGTQLSVL.

This clonotype was picked up a small number of times. This chain joins TRBV20-1 and TRBJ2-2; possibly TRBD1 for D (5 bases). Deletions cut 4 bases from V and 5 bases from J, with 14 bases between. The germline V gene has CDR1 DFQATT and CDR2 SNEGSKA (reference sequence). The CDR3 loop spans 14 amino acids. Here the CDR3 DNA reads TGCAGTGCTATAGCTGGGGCCGGTACCGGGGAGCTGTTTTTT. Protein: CSAIAGAGTGELFF.

This clonotype was seen a few times. The chain recombines TRBV29-1 with TRBJ2-1; weak D call: TRBD1 (5 bases). The length of the CDR3 is 11 residues. Germline V gene sequence: CDR1 SQVTM, CDR2 ANQGSEA. Trimming removed 4 bases from V and 5 bases from J, with 6 bases in between. The CDR3 sequence is CSVVRDNEQFF. The CDR3 DNA follows: TGCAGCGTTGTCAGGGACAATGAGCAGTTCTTC.

To note about this clonotype: The CDR3 ends on some other residue instead of the conserved phenylalanine or tryptophan, so this is likely a read error. V gene TRBV6-1 combines with J gene TRBJ1-5; 8 bases line up with TRBD1. This CDR3 is built from 14 residues. Germline V gives CDR1 MNHNS, CDR2 SASEGT. The J segment lost 5 bases and the V segment lost 3 bases, leaving 3 bases of the junction unmatched. CDR3 DNA sequence: TGTGCCAGCAGTGATGACAGGGGCTATCAGCCCCAGCATCTT. Its protein is CASSDDRGYQPQHL.

V and J are TRBV7-9 and TRBJ2-2; the match to TRBD2 covers 7 bases. The V gene's germline CDR1 is SEHNR and CDR2 FQNEAQ (reference sequence). CDR3 length equals 17 residues. With 4 bases clipped from V and 5 bases from J, the junction kept 13 bases outside the gene matches. CDR3 residues: CASSSSGLAAATGELFF. CDR3 DNA sequence: TGTGCCAGCAGCTCAAGCGGGCTAGCGGCCGCGACCGGGGAGCTGTTTTTT.

V and J are TRBV12-3 or TRBV12-4 and TRBJ2-5; 8 nucleotides line up with TRBD1. The CDR3 is 15 residues long. Germline trimming cut 4 bases from V and 4 bases from J; bases unmatched to any gene: 8. CDR3 protein: CASSSHWQGAETQYF. The CDR3, as DNA: TGTGCCAGCAGTTCCCACTGGCAGGGGGCAGAGACCCAGTACTTC.

Points on this clonotype: A much larger clone lies a single base off, so this may be a read error. The V and J genes are TRBV7-9 and TRBJ1-1; no firm D call. V lost 1 base and J 0 bases, leaving 6 bases between the germline ends. Germline V lookup: CDR1 SEHNR, CDR2 FQNEAQ (reference sequence). The length of the CDR3 is 14 residues. The CDR3 reads CASSLDSMNTEAFF. DNA for the CDR3: TGTGCCAGCAGCTTAGACAGCATGAACACTGAAGCTTTCTTT.

This clonotype was recorded at least ten times. The rearrangement links TRBV5-1 to TRBJ2-2; no clear D. V was pared by 0 bases and J by 7 bases, with 13 bases between. Germline lookup yields CDR1 SGHRS and CDR2 YFSETQ. The CDR3 length is 15 residues. CDR3 sequence reads: CASSLEPFGRGELFF. CDR3 DNA sequence: TGCGCCAGCAGCTTGGAGCCCTTCGGTCGCGGGGAGCTGTTTTTT.

In this sample, this clonotype turned up a few times. The rearrangement uses TRBV4-2 and TRBJ2-7; D is perhaps TRBD2 (6 bases). CDR3 size: 15 residues. Trimming cost V 1 base and J 2 bases, with 12 bases left between them. Looked up from germline, CDR1 is LGHNA and CDR2 is YNFKEQ. The CDR3 region has the DNA TGTGCCAGCAGCCAAGCTGTGCGGGACCCCTACGAGCAGTACTTC. This translates into CASSQAVRDPYEQYF.

There are many counts of this clonotype. This chain joins TRBV28 and TRBJ1-2, with D maybe TRBD1 (6 bases). Between the trimmed V and J ends, which lost 8 bases and 0 bases, there was a span of 10 bases. The CDR3 contains 13 residues. Per the germline V gene, CDR1 is MDHEN and CDR2 is SYDVKM. The CDR3 sequence: CASRRTANYGYTF. The CDR3 bases are TGTGCCAGCCGCCGGACAGCTAACTATGGCTACACCTTC.

J is TRBJ1-1 and V is TRBV4-1; 9 bases line up with TRBD1. V shed 1 base and J 0 bases; nucleotides not matched to a gene: 9. The germline CDR1 and CDR2 sequences are MGHRA and YSYEKL. The CDR3 totals 18 residues. CDR3 bases: TGCGCCAGCAGCCAAGGGGGACAGGGAAGTAGGTTGAACACTGAAGCTTTCTTT. It translates to CASSQGGQGSRLNTEAFF.

V gene TRBV28 combines with J gene TRBJ2-3, with D perhaps TRBD1 or TRBD2 (5 bases each). The V and J ends lost 4 bases and 7 bases respectively, with 15 bases between them. The CDR3 loop spans 14 amino acids. Germline V gene lookup returns CDR1 MDHEN and CDR2 SYDVKM. CDR3 sequence: CASSSRGRDHTQYF. CDR3 bases: TGTGCCAGCAGTTCAAGGGGACGGGATCATACGCAGTATTTT.

This clonotype was counted at least ten times. The chain links TRBV30 to TRBJ1-5; possible D gene TRBD1, 6 bases. Germline CDR1 GTSNPN, CDR2 SVGIG (reference sequence). This CDR3 contains 12 residues. Trimming pared 2 bases from V and 4 bases from J, leaving 6 bases between. This CDR3 is CAWSTGNQPQHF. CDR3 nucleotides: TGTGCCTGGAGTACAGGGAATCAGCCCCAGCATTTT.

In this sample, this clonotype turned up many times. This chain uses TRBV2 with TRBJ2-5, with 9 bases matching TRBD2. Germline trimming cut 3 bases from V and 0 bases from J; bases unmatched to any gene: 2. Germline V gene sequence: CDR1 SNHLY, CDR2 FYNNEI. CDR3 size: 15 residues. CDR3 bases: TGTGCCAGCAGTGATAGCGGGAGTTACCAAGAGACCCAGTACTTC. This encodes CASSDSGSYQETQYF.

The V gene is TRBV19, the J gene TRBJ2-3, with 11 bases lining up with TRBD2. Germline V gene lookup returns CDR1 LNHDA and CDR2 SQIVND (reference sequence). The ends lost 5 bases at V and 7 bases at J; junction bases unmatched: 8. The CDR3 loop spans 15 amino acids. As DNA, the CDR3 is TGTGCCAGTAGTTCAGTAGCGGGAGGGCCTAATACGCAGTATTTT. This sequence encodes CASSSVAGGPNTQYF.

The chain links TRBV10-3 to TRBJ2-1; 7 bases are shared with TRBD2. With 4 bases clipped from V and 6 bases from J, the junction kept 3 bases outside the gene matches. The CDR3 has 13 amino acids. Germline CDR1 reads ENHRY; CDR2 reads SYGVKD. DNA for the CDR3: TGTGCCATCAGTGGGACTAGTCGCAATGAGCAGTTCTTC. Residues: CAISGTSRNEQFF.

The V gene is TRBV4-1, the J gene TRBJ2-5, with 8 bases lining up with TRBD1. The J segment lost 5 bases and the V segment lost 6 bases, leaving 8 bases of the junction unmatched. Germline V lookup: CDR1 MGHRA, CDR2 YSYEKL. The CDR3 is 14 amino acids. The CDR3 DNA is TGCGCCAGCAGTCGAACCGGACAGGGTGAGACCCAGTACTTC. This encodes CASSRTGQGETQYF.

The V call is TRBV6-1, the J call TRBJ2-7; 9 nucleotides line up with TRBD1. The germline CDR1 and CDR2 sequences are MNHNS and SASEGT. With 2 bases clipped from V and 5 bases from J, the junction kept 4 bases outside the gene matches. The CDR3 contains 14 residues. CDR3 in DNA: TGTGCCAGCAGTGAACCGGGACAGGGAGACGAGCAGTACTTC. Amino acid sequence: CASSEPGQGDEQYF.

This clonotype has ten or more counts. The V and J genes are TRBV28 and TRBJ2-7; possible D gene TRBD2, 6 bases. CDR1 MDHEN and CDR2 SYDVKM come from the germline V gene. Trimming removed 10 bases at V and 2 bases at J, with 15 bases between. The CDR3 is 13 residues long. CDR3 residues: CAISGTQAYEQYF. CDR3 coding DNA: TGTGCCATCTCCGGGACTCAAGCCTACGAGCAGTACTTC.

This clonotype appeared a few times. The chain recombines TRBV20-1 with TRBJ2-6; perhaps TRBD1 as D (6 bases). Germline V gene sequence: CDR1 DFQATT, CDR2 SNEGSKA (reference sequence). The CDR3 consists of 17 residues. The V and J ends lost 0 bases and 0 bases respectively, with 12 bases between them. This CDR3 reads CSAREVDRGSGANVLTF. The CDR3 nucleotides are TGCAGTGCTAGAGAGGTGGACAGAGGCTCTGGGGCCAACGTCCTGACTTTC.